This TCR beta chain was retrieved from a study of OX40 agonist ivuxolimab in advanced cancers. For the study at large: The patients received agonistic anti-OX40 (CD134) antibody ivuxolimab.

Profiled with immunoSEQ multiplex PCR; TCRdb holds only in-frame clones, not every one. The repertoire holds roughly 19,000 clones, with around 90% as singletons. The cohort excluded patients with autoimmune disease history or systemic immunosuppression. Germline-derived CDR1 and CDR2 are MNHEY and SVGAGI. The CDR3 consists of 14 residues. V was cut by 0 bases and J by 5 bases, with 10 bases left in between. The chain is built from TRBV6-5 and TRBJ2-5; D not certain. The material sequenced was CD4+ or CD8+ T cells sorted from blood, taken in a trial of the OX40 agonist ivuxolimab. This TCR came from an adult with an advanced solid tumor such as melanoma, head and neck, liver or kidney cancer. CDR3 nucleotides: TGTGCCAGCAGTTACTCGAACTTGGGGGAGACCCAGTACTTC. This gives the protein CASSYSNLGETQYF.